A selection of T cell receptor beta chains follows, all from one sample in a study of blood T cells in healthy people across ages. Each CDR3 protein gets one entry after TCRdb re-called the 5' RACE reads with MiXCR. The sample records about 1.4 million distinct CDR3 sequences, 59% being singletons. Specimen: blood. All receptors derive from a man between 18 and 29 years old in good health. Both conserved end residues are part of each CDR3. D genes are given only for firm matches. Where a row states a size, it is once, few, many or the class of an expanded clone; other rows omit it.

abundance,v_gene,d_gene,j_gene,CDR3nt,CDR3aa
NA,TRBV6-5,NA,TRBJ1-5,TGTGCCAGCAGCTCCAGGACAGAAGGCAATCAGCCCCAGCATTTT,CASSSRTEGNQPQHF
NA,TRBV6-5,TRBD1,TRBJ2-1,TGTGCCAGCAGCCCCTGGCAGGGGGTAGAGACCCAGTTCTTC,CASSPWQGVETQFF
NA,TRBV29-1,NA,TRBJ2-1,TGCAGCGTTGCTTCGGGGGGCTGGGACAATGAGCAGTTCTTC,CSVASGGWDNEQFF
NA,TRBV14,TRBD2,TRBJ2-1,TGTGCCAGCAGCCAAGCGGGAGGGCCACTAAATGAGCAGTTCTTC,CASSQAGGPLNEQFF
NA,TRBV20-1,NA,TRBJ2-3,TGCAGTGCCGGGATTATGAGCACAGATACGCAGTATTTT,CSAGIMSTDTQYF
NA,TRBV30,NA,TRBJ1-2,TGTGCCTGGAGTGCCACCGGTGGGGGCTACACCTTC,CAWSATGGGYTF
NA,TRBV6-5,TRBD2,TRBJ2-3,TGTGCCAGCAGTTACTCCCCGTTTGGCGGGAGCGCAGATACGCAGTATTTT,CASSYSPFGGSADTQYF
NA,TRBV27,NA,TRBJ1-6,TGTGCCAGCAGTTTTCCGGATTCACCCCTCCACTTT,CASSFPDSPLHF
NA,TRBV2,NA,TRBJ2-5,TGTGCCAGCAGTGAAAATGTAGAGACCCAGTACTTC,CASSENVETQYF
NA,TRBV10-1,NA,TRBJ2-7,TGCGCCAGCAGTGAAGCGAGACTAGGGGACTACGAGCAGTACTTC,CASSEARLGDYEQYF
few,TRBV5-1,NA,TRBJ2-7,TGCGCCAGCAGCTTGGACGGGGAATACGAGCAGTACTTC,CASSLDGEYEQYF
NA,TRBV30,NA,TRBJ1-2,TGTGCCTGGAGTTTGGACGGGGATGGCTACACCTTC,CAWSLDGDGYTF
NA,TRBV20-1,TRBD2,TRBJ2-1,TGCAGTGCTCAGGGACTAGCGGGACCCTACAATGAGCAGTTCTTC,CSAQGLAGPYNEQFF
NA,TRBV4-2,NA,TRBJ1-1,TGTGCCAGCAGCCCCGGTGGGGGGTTCGGGAACACTGAAGCTTTCTTT,CASSPGGGFGNTEAFF
NA,TRBV6-2/TRBV6-3,TRBD1,TRBJ2-7,TGTGCCAGCAGTCCAAGGACAGGGCTTAGCAACGAGCAGTACTTC,CASSPRTGLSNEQYF
few,TRBV9,NA,TRBJ2-7,TGTGCCAGCAGCGTAGGAAGGGATAACGTCTACGAGCAGTACTTC,CASSVGRDNVYEQYF
NA,TRBV6-6,NA,TRBJ1-5,TGTGCCAGCAGCCGAGGGACCGCCGATAGCAATCAGCCCCAGCATTTT,CASSRGTADSNQPQHF
NA,TRBV12-3/TRBV12-4,NA,TRBJ2-6,TGTGCCAGCAGTTTAAGATTTAGGAGTTTCTCTGGGGCCAACGTCCTGACTTTC,CASSLRFRSFSGANVLTF
NA,TRBV7-9,NA,TRBJ2-2,TGTGCCAGCAGCCCCACTGAGGCCGGGGAGCTGTTTTTT,CASSPTEAGELFF
NA,TRBV6-2/TRBV6-3,NA,TRBJ1-6,TGTGCCAGCAGTTCGAATGACCCGCGCTGGGCCGCTAGAAATTCACCCCTCCACTTT,CASSSNDPRWAARNSPLHF
NA,TRBV29-1,TRBD1,TRBJ1-2,TGCAGCGTTGAAATGACAGGGGCTGGCTACACCTTC,CSVEMTGAGYTF
NA,TRBV29-1,TRBD2,TRBJ2-7,TGCAGCGTTGAAGATACCAGGGAGGGCTCCTACGAGCAGTACTTC,CSVEDTREGSYEQYF
few,TRBV7-9,NA,TRBJ2-7,TGTGCCAGCCTCGGGACTGTGTCCTACGAGCAGTACTTC,CASLGTVSYEQYF
NA,TRBV20-1,TRBD1,TRBJ2-7,TGCGGTGCTAGGGGGGGACAGGGACCCTACGAGCAGTACTTC,CGARGGQGPYEQYF
NA,TRBV2,NA,TRBJ1-2,TGTGCCAGCAGTCAAACGGGACTCCCGTCGGGCTACACCTTC,CASSQTGLPSGYTF
NA,TRBV5-1,NA,TRBJ2-5,TGCGCCAGCAGCTTGGAGGCGACCCAGTACTTC,CASSLEATQYF
NA,TRBV6-2/TRBV6-3,NA,TRBJ2-3,TGTGCCTCACAACTGGATTACACAGATACGCAGTATTTT,CASQLDYTDTQYF
NA,TRBV3-1,NA,TRBJ2-7,TGTGCCAGCAGCCAAGATGGAAACAGGGTCTACGAGCAGTACTTC,CASSQDGNRVYEQYF
NA,TRBV27,NA,TRBJ1-5,TGTGCCAGCAGACAATTGGAGGGGAGCAATCAGCCCCAGCATTTT,CASRQLEGSNQPQHF
NA,TRBV30,TRBD2,TRBJ2-6,TGTGCCTGGAGTCCGGGACTAGCGGGAGGTAATAGTGGGGCCAACGTCCTGACTTTC,CAWSPGLAGGNSGANVLTF
few,TRBV30,NA,TRBJ2-7,TGTGCCCTCGGGGTATACCTGATGGGGGACGAGCAGTACTTC,CALGVYLMGDEQYF
NA,TRBV4-1,TRBD2,TRBJ2-7,TGCGCCAGCAGCCATCCCATTCCGGGACTAGCGGGAGGTGATCAGTACTTC,CASSHPIPGLAGGDQYF
NA,TRBV27,TRBD2,TRBJ2-7,TGTGCCAGCAGTTTTGTTACTAGCGACGAGCAGTACTTC,CASSFVTSDEQYF
NA,TRBV10-3,NA,TRBJ2-7,TGTGCCATCAGTGAGTCTGGCGGTACCTACGAGCAGTACTTC,CAISESGGTYEQYF
NA,TRBV20-1,NA,TRBJ2-1,TGCAGTGCCGCTTGGAGCTCCTACAATGAGCAGTTCTTC,CSAAWSSYNEQFF
NA,TRBV12-3/TRBV12-4,NA,TRBJ2-1,TGTGCCAGCAGTTTAGGGGCCCAAGAGACCCAGTTCTTC,CASSLGAQETQFF
NA,TRBV20-1,NA,TRBJ1-2,TGCAGAGCTGAGGGACCGGGACACAACTATGGCTACACCTTC,CRAEGPGHNYGYTF
NA,TRBV6-5,NA,TRBJ2-1,TGTGCCAGCAGTTATCGACAGAGCTCCTACAATGAGCAGTTCTTC,CASSYRQSSYNEQFF
NA,TRBV10-3,TRBD1,TRBJ2-3,TGTGCCTTAAGCGGGACAGGGGGCACAGATACGCAGTATTTT,CALSGTGGTDTQYF
NA,TRBV27,NA,TRBJ2-3,TGTGCCAGCAGTTTAGGGGCGGGAAGGGGCGATACGCAGTATTTT,CASSLGAGRGDTQYF